The 28 T cell receptor beta chains below all came from one sample that was sequenced in a study of blood T cell repertoires in COVID-19. The data were produced by immunoSEQ multiplex PCR, yet TCRdb's version contains in-frame clones alone and is incomplete. The top ten clones hold about 19% of a sample with around 72,000 clones, about 81% of them seen once. The sequenced material came from peripheral blood. Source of these receptors: a human donor in a cohort sampled during active COVID-19.

V and J are TRBV20-1 and TRBJ1-1; D call uncertain. V gave up 2 bases and J gave up 4 bases, with 5 bases separating them. The CDR3 loop spans 11 amino acids. Looked up from germline, CDR1 is DFQATT and CDR2 is SNEGSKA (reference sequence). The CDR3 region has the DNA TGCAGTGCTAGAACGGGCACTGAAGCTTTCTTT. The encoded protein is CSARTGTEAFF.

This chain joins TRBV5-1 and TRBJ2-7, with TRBD1 as a possible D gene (6 bases). The V end lost 4 bases, the J end lost 2 bases, and 19 bases lay between the germline ends. CDR3 length: 16 amino acids. Per the germline V gene, CDR1 is SGHRS and CDR2 is YFSETQ. The CDR3 DNA reads TGCGCCAGCAGCCCGTATGAACAGGGAAGTCCCTACGAGCAGTACTTC. Translation gives CASSPYEQGSPYEQYF.

The chain uses TRBV7-2 and TRBJ2-1, with a weak D call TRBD2 (6 bases). Per the germline V gene, CDR1 is SGHTA and CDR2 is FQGNSA. The CDR3 spans 15 residues. V dropped 0 bases and J dropped 0 bases, with 6 bases sitting between them. The CDR3 spells CASSLAGLSYNEQFF. CDR3 sequence (DNA): TGTGCCAGCAGCTTAGCGGGACTCTCCTACAATGAGCAGTTCTTC. The full variable domain, rest sourced from reference TRBV7-2 and TRBJ2-1, is GAGVSQSPSNKVTEKGKDVELRCDPISGHTALYWYRQSLGQGLEFLIYFQGNSAPDKSGLPSDRFSAERTGGSVSTLTIQRTQQEDSAVYLCASSLAGLSYNEQFFGPGTRLTVL.

The J gene is TRBJ1-5, the V gene TRBV5-1; D gene unclear. Germline values: CDR1 SGHRS, CDR2 YFSETQ. Trimming shortened V by 4 bases and J by 0 bases, and 5 bases separated the two germline ends. This CDR3 has 13 residues. DNA for the CDR3: TGCGCCAGCAGCCGTAATAGCAATCAGCCCCAGCATTTT. This encodes CASSRNSNQPQHF.

This rearrangement joins TRBV5-1 to TRBJ1-4, with D perhaps TRBD1 (5 bases). This CDR3 has 14 amino acids. V lost 3 bases and J 6 bases, leaving 12 bases between the germline ends. Per the germline V gene, CDR1 is SGHRS and CDR2 is YFSETQ. The CDR3: CASSSGSGDEKLFF. CDR3 bases: TGCGCCAGCAGCTCAGGGTCGGGCGATGAAAAACTGTTTTTT.

The chain recombines TRBV7-2 with TRBJ2-7; no reliable D call. CDR1 SGHTA and CDR2 FQGNSA come from the germline V gene. This CDR3 comprises 11 residues. Trimming took off 8 bases at V and 3 bases at J, with 8 bases between the two ends. Here the CDR3 reads CASSYRYEQYF. CDR3 nucleotides: TGTGCCAGCTCCTATCGCTACGAGCAGTACTTC.

The V gene is TRBV5-1, the J gene TRBJ2-7; 7 bases match TRBD1. Germline-derived CDR1 and CDR2 are SGHRS and YFSETQ. Trimming took 4 bases from V and 2 from J; bases not matched to a gene: 6. This CDR3 has 14 amino acids. CDR3 DNA: TGCGCCAGCAGCCCAGGGGGACGTACCTACGAGCAGTACTTC. Protein product: CASSPGGRTYEQYF.

The genes are TRBV6-5 and TRBJ1-1; D might be TRBD1 (6 bases). The CDR3 runs to 15 residues. Between the trimmed V and J ends, which lost 7 bases and 4 bases, there was a span of 19 bases. Germline V gene data show CDR1 as MNHEY and CDR2 as SVGAGI. The CDR3 DNA is TGTGCCAGCATACCTCACAGGGATGGGGGCACTGAAGCTTTCTTT. Residues: CASIPHRDGGTEAFF.

The rearrangement links TRBV5-1 to TRBJ1-2; 7 bases align to TRBD1. V lost 0 bases, J lost 4 bases, and 12 bases stayed unmatched. The germline gives CDR1 SGHRS, CDR2 YFSETQ. The CDR3 extends over 17 amino acids. The CDR3 coding sequence is TGCGCCAGCAGCTTGGAGGTCGGGACAGCTCGAATCTATGGCTACACCTTC. This gives the protein CASSLEVGTARIYGYTF. The complete variable domain, with remaining parts taken from reference TRBV5-1 and TRBJ1-2, reads KAGVTQTPRYLIKTRGQQVTLSCSPISGHRSVSWYQQTPGQGLQFLFEYFSETQRNKGNFPGRFSGRQFSNSRSEMNVSTLELGDSALYLCASSLEVGTARIYGYTFGSGTRLTVV.

This chain links TRBV7-2 with TRBJ2-1; D unclear. V lost 1 base, J lost 9 bases, and 13 bases lay in between. Germline loops: CDR1 SGHTA, CDR2 FQGNSA. The CDR3 loop spans 14 amino acids. The CDR3 here is CASSLVLTEPEQFF. CDR3 DNA sequence: TGTGCCAGCAGCTTAGTCCTAACGGAGCCTGAGCAGTTCTTC.

CDR3 in DNA: TGTGCCAGCAGTGACGGGGCTAGCGGGGTCACAGATACGCAGTATTTT. Residues: CASSDGASGVTDTQYF. The chain couples TRBV6-2 or TRBV6-3 to TRBJ2-3; TRBD2 matches 9 bases. J was trimmed by 2 bases and V by 5 bases; bases with no gene match: 8. Germline V gives CDR1 MNHEY, CDR2 SVGEGT. This CDR3 is 16 amino acids long.

The V gene is TRBV12-3 or TRBV12-4, the J gene TRBJ2-7, with D perhaps matching TRBD1 (5 bases). CDR3 length equals 12 residues. V was shortened by 5 bases and J by 3 bases, with 8 bases between the two germline ends. The CDR3 DNA is TGTGCCAGCAGTGCACAGGTCTACGAGCAGTACTTC. Protein product: CASSAQVYEQYF.

This chain links TRBV12-5 with TRBJ2-3, with D possibly matching TRBD1 (5 bases). The CDR3 consists of 14 residues. Germline V CDR1 and CDR2: LGHNT, FRNRAP. V lost 7 bases, J lost 0 bases, and 11 bases lay in between. This CDR3 reads CASAQDISTDTQYF. CDR3 bases: TGTGCTAGTGCCCAGGACATTAGCACAGATACGCAGTATTTT.

The CDR3 is CASSLDAGAATEAFF. The CDR3 region has the DNA TGCGCCAGCAGCTTGGACGCAGGGGCGGCCACTGAAGCTTTCTTT. This chain joins TRBV5-1 and TRBJ1-1, with D possibly TRBD1 on 6 matching bases. Germline CDR1 is SGHRS and CDR2 is YFSETQ. The CDR3 extends over 15 amino acids. Trimming removed 0 bases from V and 4 bases from J, with 13 bases in between.

This rearrangement joins TRBV29-1 to TRBJ2-7; no definite D call. V was trimmed by 0 bases and J by 7 bases, leaving 10 bases between them. Germline V gene lookup returns CDR1 SQVTM and CDR2 ANQGSEA. This CDR3 has 12 amino acids. The CDR3 here is CSVEDRFLEQYF. In nucleotides, the CDR3 is TGCAGCGTTGAAGATCGGTTTCTGGAGCAGTACTTC.

The chain has TRBV5-6 and TRBJ2-7, with TRBD1 matching over 9 bases. CDR3 length: 15 residues. Trimming took 4 bases from V and 5 from J; bases not matched to a gene: 10. Per the germline V gene, CDR1 is SGHDT and CDR2 is YYEEEE. The CDR3 reads CASSTLQGARDEQYF. CDR3 in DNA: TGTGCCAGCAGCACGTTACAGGGGGCGCGGGACGAGCAGTACTTC.

The chain carries TRBV13 and TRBJ2-7; maybe TRBD2 (7 bases). CDR1 PRHDT and CDR2 FYEKMQ come from the germline V gene (reference sequence). This CDR3 spans 15 amino acids. Trimming stripped 5 bases from V and 6 bases from J, with 20 bases between. The CDR3 reads CASSHSGGAGSEQYF. As DNA, the CDR3 is TGTGCCAGCAGCCACTCTGGGGGGGCCGGATCCGAGCAGTACTTC.

This clone appeared a single time. V usage is TRBV18 and J usage is TRBJ2-7; tentatively, D is TRBD1 (6 bases). This CDR3 has 13 residues. V lost 4 bases to trimming and J lost 5 bases, with 12 bases between them. Germline CDR1 KGHSH, CDR2 LQKENI. CDR3 amino acids: CASSRAGVNEQYF. As DNA, the CDR3 is TGTGCCAGCTCACGGGCAGGGGTAAACGAGCAGTACTTC.

The chain joins TRBV4-1 to TRBJ2-5, with 12 bases identical to TRBD2. Per germline, CDR1 MGHRA and CDR2 YSYEKL. This CDR3 has 16 residues. The junction had 8 bases not matched to a gene; V was cut back by 4 bases and J by 5 bases. CDR3 nucleotide sequence: TGCGCCAGCAGCCGGTCTAGCGGGGGGGAGTGGGAGACCCAGTACTTC. Encoded protein: CASSRSSGGEWETQYF.

The chain combines TRBV5-1 with TRBJ2-7, with 8 nucleotides matching TRBD1. Germline lookup yields CDR1 SGHRS and CDR2 YFSETQ. V was clipped by 2 bases and J by 5 bases; unmatched bases: 6. The CDR3 has 14 amino acids. The CDR3 region is CASSLRTQGDEQYF. CDR3 in DNA: TGCGCCAGCAGCTTAAGGACACAGGGGGACGAGCAGTACTTC. The full variable domain, with the rest looked up from reference TRBV5-1 and TRBJ2-7, is KAGVTQTPRYLIKTRGQQVTLSCSPISGHRSVSWYQQTPGQGLQFLFEYFSETQRNKGNFPGRFSGRQFSNSRSEMNVSTLELGDSALYLCASSLRTQGDEQYFGPGTRLTVT.

The chain is built from TRBV9 and TRBJ2-2; D not resolved. The germline V gene encodes CDR1 SGDLS and CDR2 YYNGEE. Between the trimmed V and J ends, which lost 2 bases and 1 base, there was a span of 12 bases. This CDR3 comprises 16 residues. CDR3 loop: CASSVESPRNTGELFF. CDR3 DNA: TGTGCCAGCAGCGTCGAATCACCCAGGAACACCGGGGAGCTGTTTTTT.

This chain connects TRBV12-3 or TRBV12-4 to TRBJ2-7, with D maybe TRBD2 (6 bases). This CDR3 region has 12 residues. The V gene lost 3 bases and the J gene lost 7 bases, with 10 bases spanning the gap. The chain's CDR3 is CASSFDGGEQYF. DNA of the CDR3: TGTGCCAGCAGTTTTGATGGGGGGGAGCAGTACTTC.

This clone was picked up a small number of times. CDR3 DNA: TGTGCCTGGAGTGTAGGGGCAGGCTGGGAGCAGTACTTC. This gives the protein CAWSVGAGWEQYF. The chain uses TRBV30 and TRBJ2-7, with D tentatively TRBD1 (5 bases). V was trimmed by 0 bases and J by 7 bases, leaving 13 bases between them. The CDR3 covers 13 residues. Per germline, CDR1 GTSNPN and CDR2 SVGIG (reference sequence).

The V call is TRBV7-6, the J call TRBJ1-4; no clear D. Germline CDR1 is SGHVS and CDR2 is FNYEAQ. The V and J ends lost 0 bases and 8 bases respectively, with 22 bases between them. The CDR3 spans 18 residues. The DNA for the CDR3 is TGTGCCAGCAGCTTAGCTCCTCTAGCTAAAACTCGAATAGAAAAACTGTTTTTT. Translation: CASSLAPLAKTRIEKLFF.

The chain recombines TRBV5-6 with TRBJ2-7; no reliable D call. There are 15 residues in the CDR3. V was pared by 0 bases and J by 4 bases, with 14 bases between. Germline CDR1 is SGHDT and CDR2 is YYEEEE. The CDR3: CASSLAPPVPYEQYF. In DNA form, the CDR3 reads TGTGCCAGCAGCTTGGCACCGCCGGTTCCGTACGAGCAGTACTTC.

The V call is TRBV7-2, the J call TRBJ1-1, with 12 bases fitting TRBD1. This CDR3 region has 18 residues. V gave up 5 bases and J gave up 3 bases; unmatched junction bases: 13. The germline CDR1 and CDR2 sequences are SGHTA and FQGNSA. CDR3 DNA sequence: TGTGCCAGCAGCCAAATATCCCGGGACAGGGGGCAGGACACTGAAGCTTTCTTT. Its protein is CASSQISRDRGQDTEAFF.

A few counts support this clone. The chain employs TRBV13 and TRBJ2-3, with 11 bases matching TRBD2. The CDR3 is 15 amino acids. The junction had 1 base not matched to a gene; V was cut back by 1 base and J by 4 bases. Germline CDR1 is PRHDT and CDR2 is FYEKMQ (reference sequence). CDR3 in amino acids: CASSLVLAGADTQYF. The CDR3, as DNA: TGTGCCAGCAGCTTAGTACTAGCGGGGGCAGATACGCAGTATTTT.

The chain has TRBV9 and TRBJ1-6, with 10 bases lining up with TRBD1. CDR1 is SGDLS and CDR2 is YYNGEE in the germline V gene. The CDR3 is made up of 15 amino acids. The V gene end was trimmed by 4 bases and the J gene end by 6 bases; junction bases not matched to a gene: 4. CDR3: CASSPGDRGNSPLHF. The CDR3 DNA follows: TGTGCCAGCAGCCCCGGGGACAGGGGTAATTCACCCCTCCACTTT.